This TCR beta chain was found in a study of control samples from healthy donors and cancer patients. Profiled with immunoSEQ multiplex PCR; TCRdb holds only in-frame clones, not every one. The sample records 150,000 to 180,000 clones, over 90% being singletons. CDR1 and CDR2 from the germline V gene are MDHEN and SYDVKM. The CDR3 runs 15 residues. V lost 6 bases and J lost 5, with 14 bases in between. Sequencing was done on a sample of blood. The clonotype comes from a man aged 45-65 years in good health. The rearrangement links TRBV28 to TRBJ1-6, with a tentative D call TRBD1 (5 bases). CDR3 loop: CASRPYRPDNSPLHF. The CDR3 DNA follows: TGTGCCAGCAGACCCTACAGGCCCGATAATTCACCCCTCCACTTT. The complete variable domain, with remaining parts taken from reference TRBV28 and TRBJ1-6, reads DVKVTQSSRYLVKRTGEKVFLECVQDMDHENMFWYRQDPGLGLRLIYFSYDVKMKEKGDIPEGYSVSREKKERFSLILESASTNQTSMYLCASRPYRPDNSPLHFGNGTRLTVT.